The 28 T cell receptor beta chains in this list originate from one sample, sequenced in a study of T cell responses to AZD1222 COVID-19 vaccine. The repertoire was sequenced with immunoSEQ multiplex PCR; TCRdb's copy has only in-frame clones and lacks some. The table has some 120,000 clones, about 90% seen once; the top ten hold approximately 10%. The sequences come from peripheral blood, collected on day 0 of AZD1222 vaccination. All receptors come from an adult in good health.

The CDR3 DNA reads TGTGCCACCAGGGGCGAGGGAGAAACTAGCACAGATACGCAGTATTTT. This encodes CATRGEGETSTDTQYF. The genes are TRBV24-1 and TRBJ2-3; tentatively, D is TRBD2 (5 bases). The CDR3 covers 16 residues. In germline, CDR1 is KGHDR, CDR2 SFDVKD. Deletions cut 7 bases from V and 0 bases from J, with 16 bases between.

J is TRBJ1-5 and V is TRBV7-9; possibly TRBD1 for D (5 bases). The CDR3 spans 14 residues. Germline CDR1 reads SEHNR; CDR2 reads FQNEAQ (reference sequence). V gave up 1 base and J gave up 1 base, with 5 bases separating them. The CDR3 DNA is TGTGCCAGCAGCTTAGGACAGAGCAATCAGCCCCAGCATTTT. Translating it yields CASSLGQSNQPQHF.

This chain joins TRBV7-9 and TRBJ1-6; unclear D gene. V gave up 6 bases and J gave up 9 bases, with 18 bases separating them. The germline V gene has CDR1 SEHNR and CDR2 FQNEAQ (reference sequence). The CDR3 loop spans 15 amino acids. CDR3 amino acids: CASRSGLTPGSPLHF. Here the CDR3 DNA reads TGTGCCAGCAGATCGGGCCTTACGCCTGGTTCACCCCTCCACTTT.

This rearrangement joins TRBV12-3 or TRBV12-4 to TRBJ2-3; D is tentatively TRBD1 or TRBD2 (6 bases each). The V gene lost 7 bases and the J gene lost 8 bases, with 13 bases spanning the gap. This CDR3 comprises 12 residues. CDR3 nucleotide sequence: TGTGCCAGCAATAGGGGGGCTGGTACGCAGTATTTT. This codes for CASNRGAGTQYF.

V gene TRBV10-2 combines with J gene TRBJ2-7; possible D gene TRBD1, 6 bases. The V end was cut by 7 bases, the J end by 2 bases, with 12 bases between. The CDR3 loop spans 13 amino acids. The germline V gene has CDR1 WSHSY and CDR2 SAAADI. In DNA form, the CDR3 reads TGCGCCAGCACGTCAGGGGCCGCCTACGAGCAGTACTTC. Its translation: CASTSGAAYEQYF.

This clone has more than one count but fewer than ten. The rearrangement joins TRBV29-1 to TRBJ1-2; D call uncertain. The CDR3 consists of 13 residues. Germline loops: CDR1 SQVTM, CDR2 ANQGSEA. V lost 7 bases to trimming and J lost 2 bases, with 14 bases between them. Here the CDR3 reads CSAKEAANYGYTF. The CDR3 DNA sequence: TGCAGCGCAAAAGAGGCGGCGAACTATGGCTACACCTTC.

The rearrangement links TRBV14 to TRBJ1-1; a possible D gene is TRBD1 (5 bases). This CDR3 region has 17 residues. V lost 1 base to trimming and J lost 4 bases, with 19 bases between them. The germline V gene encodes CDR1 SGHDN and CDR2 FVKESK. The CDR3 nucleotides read TGTGCCAGCAGCCAAGGGCAGGGTCCCCTTAGTCTCACTGAAGCTTTCTTT. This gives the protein CASSQGQGPLSLTEAFF. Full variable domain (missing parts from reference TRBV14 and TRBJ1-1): EAGVTQFPSHSVIEKGQTVTLRCDPISGHDNLYWYRRVMGKEIKFLLHFVKESKQDESGMPNNRFLAERTGGTYSTLKVQPAELEDSGVYFCASSQGQGPLSLTEAFFGQGTRLTVV.

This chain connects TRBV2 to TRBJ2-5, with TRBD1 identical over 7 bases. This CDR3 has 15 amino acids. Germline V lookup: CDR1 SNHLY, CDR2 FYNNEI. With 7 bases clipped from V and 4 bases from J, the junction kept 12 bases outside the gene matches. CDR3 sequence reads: CASTGGAGPRETQYF. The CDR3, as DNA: TGTGCCAGCACAGGGGGTGCAGGGCCCAGAGAGACCCAGTACTTC.

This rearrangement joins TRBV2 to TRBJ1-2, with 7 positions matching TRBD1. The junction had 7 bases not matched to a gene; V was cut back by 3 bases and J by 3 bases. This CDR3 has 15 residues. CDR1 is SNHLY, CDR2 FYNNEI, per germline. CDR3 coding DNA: TGTGCCAGCAGTGAGATTTTAGGGGGCCACTATGGCTACACCTTC. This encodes CASSEILGGHYGYTF.

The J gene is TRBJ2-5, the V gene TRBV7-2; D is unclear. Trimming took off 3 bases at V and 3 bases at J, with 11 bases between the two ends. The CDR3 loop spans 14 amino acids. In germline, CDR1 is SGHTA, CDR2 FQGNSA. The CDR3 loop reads CASSFLGQEETQYF. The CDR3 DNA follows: TGTGCCAGCAGCTTTTTGGGTCAGGAAGAGACCCAGTACTTC.

The CDR3 DNA sequence: TGTGCCAGCAGTTATACCAGACAGAGCAATCAGCCCCAGCATTTT. Protein: CASSYTRQSNQPQHF. The V gene is TRBV6-5, the J gene TRBJ1-5; tentatively, D is TRBD1 (5 bases). CDR1 and CDR2 from the germline V gene are MNHEY and SVGAGI. The CDR3 sequence is 15 residues long. Trimming removed 3 bases at V and 1 base at J, with 10 bases between.

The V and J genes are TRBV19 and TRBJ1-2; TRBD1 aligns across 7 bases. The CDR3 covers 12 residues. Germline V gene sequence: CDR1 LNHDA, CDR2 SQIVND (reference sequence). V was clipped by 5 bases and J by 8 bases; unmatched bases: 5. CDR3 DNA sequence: TGTGCCAGTAGTTACCGGACAGGCGGCTACACCTTC. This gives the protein CASSYRTGGYTF.

DNA for the CDR3: TGTGCCAGCAGTTTAGGGGGGCATGAGCAGTTCTTC. Translation: CASSLGGHEQFF. The gene calls are TRBV12-3 or TRBV12-4 and TRBJ2-1, with D possibly matching TRBD1 (6 bases). V shed 1 base and J shed 8 bases, with 6 bases lying between them. This CDR3 spans 12 amino acids.

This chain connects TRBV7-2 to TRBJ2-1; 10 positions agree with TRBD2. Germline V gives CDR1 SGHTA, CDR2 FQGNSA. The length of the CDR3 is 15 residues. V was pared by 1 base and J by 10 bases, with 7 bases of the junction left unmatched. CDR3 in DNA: TGTGCCAGCAGCTTAGGAGCGGGAGGGGCATGGGAGCAGTTCTTC. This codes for CASSLGAGGAWEQFF.

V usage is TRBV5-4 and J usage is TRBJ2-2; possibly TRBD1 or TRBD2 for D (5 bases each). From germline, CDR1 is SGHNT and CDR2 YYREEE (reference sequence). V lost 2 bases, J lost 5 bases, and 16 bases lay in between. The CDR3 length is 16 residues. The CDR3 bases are TGTGCCAGCAGCTTTGGGGGACCCTCGGGAACCGGGGAGCTGTTTTTT. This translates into CASSFGGPSGTGELFF.

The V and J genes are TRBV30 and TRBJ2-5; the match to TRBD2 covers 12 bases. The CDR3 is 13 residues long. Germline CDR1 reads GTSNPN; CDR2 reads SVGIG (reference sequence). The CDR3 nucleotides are TGTGTATGGACTAGCGGGGATCAAGAGACCCAGTACTTC. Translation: CVWTSGDQETQYF.

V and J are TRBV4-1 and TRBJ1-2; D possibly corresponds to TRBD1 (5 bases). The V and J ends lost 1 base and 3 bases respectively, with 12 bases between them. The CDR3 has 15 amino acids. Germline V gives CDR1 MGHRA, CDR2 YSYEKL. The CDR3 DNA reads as TGCGCCAGCAGCCAAGTCAAAGGGGCCCACTATGGCTACACCTTC. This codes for CASSQVKGAHYGYTF.

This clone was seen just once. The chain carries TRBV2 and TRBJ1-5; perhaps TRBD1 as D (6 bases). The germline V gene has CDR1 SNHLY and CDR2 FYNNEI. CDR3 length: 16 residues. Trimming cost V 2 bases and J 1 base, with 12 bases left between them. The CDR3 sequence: CASSERGAASNQPQHF. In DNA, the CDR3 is TGTGCCAGCAGTGAACGGGGGGCGGCAAGCAATCAGCCCCAGCATTTT.

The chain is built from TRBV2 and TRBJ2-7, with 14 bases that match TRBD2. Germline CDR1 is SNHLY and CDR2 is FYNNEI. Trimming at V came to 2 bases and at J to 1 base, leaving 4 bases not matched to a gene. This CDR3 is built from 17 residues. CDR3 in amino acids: CASSEWGLAGASYEQYF. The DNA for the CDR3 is TGTGCCAGCAGTGAATGGGGACTAGCGGGAGCATCCTACGAGCAGTACTTC.

This chain's CDR3 is CASSLGSVPNTGELFF. CDR3 nucleotides: TGTGCCAGCAGCTTGGGGAGCGTTCCGAACACCGGGGAGCTGTTTTTT. This chain connects TRBV11-3 to TRBJ2-2; D is possibly TRBD2 (5 bases). V was shortened by 3 bases and J by 0 bases, with 11 bases between the two germline ends. Germline CDR1 and CDR2: SGHNT and YENEEA. The CDR3 sequence is 16 residues long. Filled out from reference TRBV11-3 and TRBJ2-2, the complete variable domain reads EAGVVQSPRYKIIEKKQPVAFWCNPISGHNTLYWYLQNLGQGPELLIRYENEEAVDDSQLPKDRFSAERLKGVDSTLKIQPAELGDSAVYLCASSLGSVPNTGELFFGEGSRLTVL.

The CDR3 loop is CASSGSDSEGEQYF. In DNA, the CDR3 is TGTGCCAGCAGCGGATCGGACTCCGAGGGCGAGCAGTACTTC. This chain links TRBV7-9 with TRBJ2-7; possibly TRBD2 for D (5 bases). The CDR3 length is 14 residues. Trimming pared 5 bases from V and 6 bases from J, leaving 17 bases between. The germline CDR1 and CDR2 sequences are SEHNR and FQNEAQ (reference sequence).

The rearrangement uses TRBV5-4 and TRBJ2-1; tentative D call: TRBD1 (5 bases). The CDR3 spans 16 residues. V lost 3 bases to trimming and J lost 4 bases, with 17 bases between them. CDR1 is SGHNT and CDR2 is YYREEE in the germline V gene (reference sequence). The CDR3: CASSSKSPTVYNEQFF. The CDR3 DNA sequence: TGTGCCAGCAGCTCGAAATCGCCGACAGTGTACAATGAGCAGTTCTTC. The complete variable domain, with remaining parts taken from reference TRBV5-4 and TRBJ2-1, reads ETGVTQSPTHLIKTRGQQVTLRCSSQSGHNTVSWYQQALGQGPQFIFQYYREEENGRGNFPPRFSGLQFPNYSSELNVNALELDDSALYLCASSSKSPTVYNEQFFGPGTRLTVL.

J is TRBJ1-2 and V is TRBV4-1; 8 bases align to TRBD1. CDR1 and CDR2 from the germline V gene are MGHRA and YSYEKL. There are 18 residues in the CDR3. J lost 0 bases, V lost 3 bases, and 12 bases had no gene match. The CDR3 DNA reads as TGCGCCAGCAGCCACTTCAGGGGGCGAGTCTCAGCTAACTATGGCTACACCTTC. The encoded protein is CASSHFRGRVSANYGYTF.

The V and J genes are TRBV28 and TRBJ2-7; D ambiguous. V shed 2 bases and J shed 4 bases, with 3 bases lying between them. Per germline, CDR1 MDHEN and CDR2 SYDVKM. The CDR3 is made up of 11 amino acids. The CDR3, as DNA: TGTGCCAGCAGTTTAACATACGAGCAGTACTTC. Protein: CASSLTYEQYF.

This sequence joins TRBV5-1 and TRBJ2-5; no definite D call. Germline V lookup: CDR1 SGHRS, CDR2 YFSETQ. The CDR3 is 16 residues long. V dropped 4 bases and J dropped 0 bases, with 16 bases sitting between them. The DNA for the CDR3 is TGCGCCAGCAGCGGGGTGGCACGTTGGTACCAAGAGACCCAGTACTTC. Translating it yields CASSGVARWYQETQYF.

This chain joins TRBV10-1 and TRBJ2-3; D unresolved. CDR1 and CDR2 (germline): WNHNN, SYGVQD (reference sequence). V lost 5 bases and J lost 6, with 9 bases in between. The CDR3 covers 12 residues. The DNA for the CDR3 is TGCGCCAGCAGTAAGCAGAGGGATACGCAGTATTTT. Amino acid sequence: CASSKQRDTQYF.

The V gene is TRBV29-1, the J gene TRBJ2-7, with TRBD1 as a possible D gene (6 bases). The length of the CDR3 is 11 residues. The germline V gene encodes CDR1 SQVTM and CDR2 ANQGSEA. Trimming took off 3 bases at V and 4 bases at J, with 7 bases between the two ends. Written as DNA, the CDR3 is TGCAGCGTTGAGGGGGCTTACGAGCAGTACTTC. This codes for CSVEGAYEQYF.

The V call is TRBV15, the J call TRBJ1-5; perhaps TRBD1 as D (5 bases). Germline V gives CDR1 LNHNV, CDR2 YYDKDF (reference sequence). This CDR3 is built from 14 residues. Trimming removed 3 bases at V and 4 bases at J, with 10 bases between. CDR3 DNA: TGTGCCACCAGCAGGGGGCCAAGAAATCAGCCCCAGCATTTT. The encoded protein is CATSRGPRNQPQHF.